Listed below are T cell receptor beta chains from one sample, sequenced in a study of T cell responses to AZD1222 COVID-19 vaccine. Clones were sequenced by immunoSEQ multiplex PCR, and TCRdb holds only the in-frame ones, with some missing. The sample carries some 120,000 clones, roughly 90% recorded once. Sequencing used peripheral blood, obtained on day 0 of MenACWY control vaccination. Receptors originate from an adult in good health. Each CDR3 is given with its conserved first and last residue. D genes are given only for firm matches. Part of the rows lack a size; the others show once, few, many or a class for expanded clones.

TRBD2	TRBJ2-2	once	TRBV3-1/TRBV3-2	CASSHLSGRPNPRNTGELFF	TGTGCCAGCAGCCACCTTAGCGGGAGGCCCAACCCGCGGAACACCGGGGAGCTGTTTTTT
NA	TRBJ1-2	few	TRBV7-2	CASSLSWQGRVNGYTF	TGTGCCAGCAGCTTAAGTTGGCAGGGGCGGGTAAATGGCTACACCTTC
NA	TRBJ1-1	NA	TRBV12-3/TRBV12-4	CASSGGGTEAFF	TGTGCCAGCAGTGGGGGGGGCACTGAAGCTTTCTTT
TRBD1	TRBJ2-1	NA	TRBV11-3	CASSTPYRDSSYNEQFF	TGTGCCAGCAGTACTCCCTACCGGGACAGTAGTTACAATGAGCAGTTCTTC
NA	TRBJ2-7	once	TRBV6-5	CASSYALASYEQYF	TGTGCCAGCAGCTACGCGCTAGCCTCCTACGAGCAGTACTTC
NA	TRBJ1-3	NA	TRBV6-5	CASSYSRGLPGNTIYF	TGTGCCAGCAGTTACTCGAGAGGGTTACCAGGAAACACCATATATTTT
NA	TRBJ2-3	NA	TRBV7-2	CASSSTVTDTQYF	TGTGCCAGCAGCTCGACTGTCACAGATACGCAGTATTTT
NA	TRBJ1-1	few	TRBV7-2	CASSLSLVSGAAEAFF	TGTGCCAGCAGCTTATCTCTCGTTTCAGGGGCTGCTGAAGCTTTCTTT
NA	TRBJ1-4	NA	TRBV19	CASSMQPTNEKLFF	TGTGCCAGTAGTATGCAGCCGACTAATGAAAAACTGTTTTTT
NA	TRBJ1-1	NA	TRBV9	CASSVGREGLNTEAFF	TGTGCCAGCAGCGTAGGCAGGGAGGGGCTGAACACTGAAGCTTTCTTT
NA	TRBJ2-5	NA	TRBV7-8	CASSSSNQETQYF	TGTGCCAGCAGCTCGAGCAACCAAGAGACCCAGTACTTC
TRBD2	TRBJ2-7	NA	TRBV10-2	CASSEPPGLAAYEQYF	TGCGCCAGCAGTGAGCCCCCGGGACTAGCGGCCTACGAGCAGTACTTC
NA	TRBJ2-5	NA	TRBV30	CAWSVEETQYF	TGTGCCTGGAGTGTGGAGGAGACCCAGTACTTC
TRBD2	TRBJ2-1	NA	TRBV7-3	CASSLIATSGRATYNEQFF	TGTGCCAGCAGCTTAATTGCCACTAGCGGGAGGGCCACCTACAATGAGCAGTTCTTC
NA	TRBJ1-1	NA	TRBV5-6	CASSLWTSLRDTEAFF	TGTGCCAGCAGCTTGTGGACATCGCTACGGGACACTGAAGCTTTCTTT
NA	TRBJ2-2	NA	TRBV7-2	CASSLGWDRSANTGELFF	TGTGCCAGCAGCTTAGGTTGGGATCGGTCCGCGAACACCGGGGAGCTGTTTTTT
TRBD2	TRBJ2-1	NA	TRBV7-9	CASSLGGLAGVLYNEQFF	TGTGCCAGCAGCTTGGGGGGACTAGCGGGAGTGCTCTACAATGAGCAGTTCTTC
NA	TRBJ1-4	once	TRBV4-1	CASSQEGHATNEKLFF	TGCGCCAGCAGCCAAGAGGGGCATGCAACTAATGAAAAACTGTTTTTT
TRBD2	TRBJ2-5	NA	TRBV30	CAWSPTRGGGETQYF	TGTGCCTGGAGCCCTACGCGGGGGGGAGGAGAGACCCAGTACTTC
TRBD1	TRBJ2-5	NA	TRBV27	CASSSGTGGYGETQYF	TGTGCCAGCAGTTCGGGAACAGGGGGCTATGGAGAGACCCAGTACTTC
TRBD1	TRBJ1-1	NA	TRBV19	CASSPGQGKTEAFF	TGTGCCAGTAGCCCCGGACAGGGGAAGACTGAAGCTTTCTTT
NA	TRBJ1-2	once	TRBV4-1	CASSQEQGGRYGYTF	TGCGCCAGCAGCCAAGAACAGGGAGGAAGGTATGGCTACACCTTC
TRBD1	TRBJ1-3	NA	TRBV27	CASSRRSGGDLTSSGNTIYF	TGTGCCAGCAGTAGAAGGTCAGGGGGGGACCTTACAAGCTCTGGAAACACCATATATTTT
TRBD2	TRBJ2-3	NA	TRBV10-3	CAISESVAGGLDTDTQYF	TGTGCCATCAGTGAGTCGGTAGCGGGAGGGCTTGACACAGATACGCAGTATTTT
NA	TRBJ1-5	NA	TRBV19	CASTLLVTNSGQPQHF	TGTGCCAGTACTCTCTTAGTGACGAACTCCGGTCAGCCCCAGCATTTT
NA	TRBJ1-2	NA	TRBV15	CATSRQREGTYGYTF	TGTGCCACCAGCAGACAGCGCGAGGGTACCTATGGCTACACCTTC
NA	TRBJ1-1	once	TRBV2	CASRTEGNTEAFF	TGTGCCAGCAGGACGGAGGGGAACACTGAAGCTTTCTTT
TRBD1	TRBJ1-1	NA	TRBV7-9	CASSLRLGQGFGTEAFF	TGTGCCAGCAGCTTACGCCTGGGACAGGGGTTCGGTACTGAAGCTTTCTTT
NA	TRBJ1-5	few	TRBV10-3	CAIRGEDSNQPQHF	TGTGCCATCAGGGGAGAGGATAGCAATCAGCCCCAGCATTTT
NA	TRBJ1-1	NA	TRBV6-5	CASRLRQSMNTEAFF	TGTGCCAGCAGACTAAGACAGAGTATGAACACTGAAGCTTTCTTT
NA	TRBJ1-4	NA	TRBV29-1	CSAGTPTNEKLFF	TGCAGCGCCGGGACCCCAACTAATGAAAAACTGTTTTTT
NA	TRBJ1-1	NA	TRBV30	CAGSRAPGTEAFF	TGTGCCGGATCCCGTGCACCGGGGACTGAAGCTTTCTTT
NA	TRBJ2-1	NA	TRBV19	CASSSLTVYNEQFF	TGTGCCAGTAGTTCCTTGACAGTTTACAATGAGCAGTTCTTC
TRBD1	TRBJ1-2	NA	TRBV5-6	CASSGQGWGYTF	TGTGCCAGCAGCGGACAGGGTTGGGGCTACACCTTC
NA	TRBJ2-1	NA	TRBV9	CASSAPSGGLAGEQFF	TGTGCCAGCAGCGCCCCAAGCGGAGGCCTCGCTGGGGAGCAGTTCTTC
TRBD1	TRBJ1-5	NA	TRBV11-2	CASSFGQGQPQHF	TGTGCCAGCAGCTTCGGACAGGGCCAGCCCCAGCATTTT
NA	TRBJ1-2	NA	TRBV6-2/TRBV6-3	CASSMGRGNYGYTF	TGTGCCAGCAGCATGGGACGGGGTAACTATGGCTACACCTTC
TRBD1	TRBJ1-1	NA	TRBV18	CASSPIRQGTNTEAFF	TGTGCCAGCTCGCCGATTAGACAGGGGACGAACACTGAAGCTTTCTTT
TRBD2	TRBJ2-7	NA	TRBV6-2/TRBV6-3	CASSYQTSGRREQYF	TGTGCCAGCAGTTATCAGACTAGCGGGAGAAGAGAGCAGTACTTC
NA	TRBJ2-7	NA	TRBV13	CASRVTGSYEQYF	TGTGCCAGCCGGGTGACGGGGTCCTACGAGCAGTACTTC
TRBD2	TRBJ2-7	NA	TRBV6-2/TRBV6-3	CASSYWMTSAYF	TGTGCCAGCAGTTACTGGATGACTAGCGCGTACTTC
NA	TRBJ1-1	NA	TRBV7-9	CASSFWSGGGITEAFF	TGTGCCAGCAGCTTTTGGAGTGGAGGGGGGATCACTGAAGCTTTCTTT
NA	TRBJ1-1	NA	TRBV5-4	CASSLGRNKMNTEAFF	TGTGCCAGCAGCTTGGGACGGAACAAAATGAACACTGAAGCTTTCTTT
TRBD1	TRBJ1-5	NA	TRBV19	CASSTTGGNQPQHF	TGTGCCAGTAGTACAACAGGGGGCAATCAGCCCCAGCATTTT
NA	TRBJ1-3	once	TRBV5-4	CASSRGGDSGNTIYF	TGTGCCAGCAGCCGAGGGGGGGATTCTGGAAACACCATATATTTT
NA	TRBJ1-4	NA	TRBV6-5	CASSPTDTNEKLFF	TGTGCCAGCAGTCCGACAGACACTAATGAAAAACTGTTTTTT
NA	TRBJ2-3	NA	TRBV6-4	CASSDGGGSTDTQYF	TGTGCCAGCAGTGACGGTGGCGGAAGCACAGATACGCAGTATTTT
NA	TRBJ1-5	NA	TRBV12-3/TRBV12-4	CASSLAGSQPQHF	TGTGCCAGCAGCCTGGCGGGGAGTCAGCCCCAGCATTTT
NA	TRBJ1-5	NA	TRBV6-2/TRBV6-3	CASSYSANSNQPQHF	TGTGCCAGCAGTTACTCTGCGAATAGCAATCAGCCCCAGCATTTT
TRBD1	TRBJ2-3	NA	TRBV28	CASSFHPGQGSDTQYF	TGTGCCAGCAGTTTCCACCCGGGACAGGGTTCAGATACGCAGTATTTT
NA	TRBJ2-1	NA	TRBV5-1	CASSPLSSFNEQFF	TGCGCCAGCAGCCCCTTGTCTAGTTTCAATGAGCAGTTCTTC
TRBD2	TRBJ2-4	once	TRBV27	CASSRPGLAGTNIQYF	TGTGCCAGCAGTCGCCCGGGACTAGCGGGGACTAACATTCAGTACTTC
NA	TRBJ1-1	NA	TRBV6-5	CASTRANTEAFF	TGTGCCAGCACGCGGGCGAACACTGAAGCTTTCTTT
NA	TRBJ2-2	NA	TRBV4-1	CASSQERPRNTGELFF	TGCGCCAGCAGCCAAGAACGGCCAAGGAACACCGGGGAGCTGTTTTTT
NA	TRBJ2-4	NA	TRBV6-5	CASTEQGTAKNIQYF	TGTGCCAGCACCGAGCAGGGGACTGCCAAAAACATTCAGTACTTC
TRBD1	TRBJ2-7	NA	TRBV19	CASSIPGQGVYEQYF	TGTGCCAGTAGTATCCCCGGACAGGGGGTATACGAGCAGTACTTC
NA	TRBJ2-7	NA	TRBV4-1	CASSQLLDEIMYF	TGCGCCAGCAGCCAGTTACTTGACGAGATTATGTACTTC
NA	TRBJ2-7	NA	TRBV2	CASSVNRAGYEQYF	TGTGCCAGCAGTGTAAACAGGGCGGGTTACGAGCAGTACTTC